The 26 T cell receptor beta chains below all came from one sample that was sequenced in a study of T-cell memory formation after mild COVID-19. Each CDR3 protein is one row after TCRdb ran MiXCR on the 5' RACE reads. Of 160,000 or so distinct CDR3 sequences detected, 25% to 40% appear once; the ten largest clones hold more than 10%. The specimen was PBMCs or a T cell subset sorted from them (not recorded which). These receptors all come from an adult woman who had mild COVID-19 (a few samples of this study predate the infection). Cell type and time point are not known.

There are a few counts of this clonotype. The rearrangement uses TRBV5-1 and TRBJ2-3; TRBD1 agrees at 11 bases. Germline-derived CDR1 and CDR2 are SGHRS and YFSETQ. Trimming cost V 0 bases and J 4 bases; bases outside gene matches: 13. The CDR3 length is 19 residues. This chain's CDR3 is CASSLEPLGWDRGADTQYF. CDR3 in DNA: TGCGCCAGCAGCTTGGAGCCGTTGGGGTGGGACAGGGGGGCAGATACGCAGTATTTT.

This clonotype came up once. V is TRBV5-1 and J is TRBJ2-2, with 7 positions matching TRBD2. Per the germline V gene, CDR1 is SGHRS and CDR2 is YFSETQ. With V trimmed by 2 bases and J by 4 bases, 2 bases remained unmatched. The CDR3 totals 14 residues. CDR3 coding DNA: TGCGCCAGCAGCTTTGGGGAGGGCACCGGGGAGCTGTTTTTT. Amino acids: CASSFGEGTGELFF.

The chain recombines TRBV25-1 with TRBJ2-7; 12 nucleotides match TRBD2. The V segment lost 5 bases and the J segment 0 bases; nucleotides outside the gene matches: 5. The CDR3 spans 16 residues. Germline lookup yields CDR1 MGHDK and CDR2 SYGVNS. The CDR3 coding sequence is TGTGCCAGCAGTCCCCGACTAGCGGGAGCCTCCTACGAGCAGTACTTC. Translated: CASSPRLAGASYEQYF.

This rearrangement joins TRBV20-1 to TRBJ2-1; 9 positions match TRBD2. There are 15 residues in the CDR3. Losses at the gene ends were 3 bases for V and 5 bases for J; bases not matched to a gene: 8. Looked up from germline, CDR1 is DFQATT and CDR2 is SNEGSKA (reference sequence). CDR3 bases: TGCAGTGCTAGTGTCCGACTAGCGGATCACAATGAGCAGTTCTTC. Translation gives CSASVRLADHNEQFF.

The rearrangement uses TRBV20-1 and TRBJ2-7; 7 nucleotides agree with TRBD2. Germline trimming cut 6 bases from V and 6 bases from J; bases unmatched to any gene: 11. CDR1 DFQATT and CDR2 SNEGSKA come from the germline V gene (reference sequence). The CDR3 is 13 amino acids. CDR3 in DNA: TGCAGTGCAAGACTAGCCCCCTCCCCCGAGCAGTACTTC. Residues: CSARLAPSPEQYF.

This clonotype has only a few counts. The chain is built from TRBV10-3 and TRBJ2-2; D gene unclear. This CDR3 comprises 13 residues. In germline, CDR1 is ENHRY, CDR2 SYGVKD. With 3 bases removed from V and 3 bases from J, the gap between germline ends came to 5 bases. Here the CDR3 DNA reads TGTGCCATCAGTGATGTTGACACCGGGGAGCTGTTTTTT. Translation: CAISDVDTGELFF.

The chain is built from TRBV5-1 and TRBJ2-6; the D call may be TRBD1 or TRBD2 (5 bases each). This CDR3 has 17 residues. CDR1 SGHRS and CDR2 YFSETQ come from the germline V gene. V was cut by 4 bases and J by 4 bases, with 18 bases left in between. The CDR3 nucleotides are TGCGCCAGCAGCCTGGAGGCAGGGAGTACAGGGGCCAACGTCCTGACTTTC. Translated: CASSLEAGSTGANVLTF.

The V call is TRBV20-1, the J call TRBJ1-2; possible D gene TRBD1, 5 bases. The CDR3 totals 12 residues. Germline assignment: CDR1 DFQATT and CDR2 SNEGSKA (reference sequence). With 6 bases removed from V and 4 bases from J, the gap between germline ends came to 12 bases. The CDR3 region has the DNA TGCAGTGCCACCGGGACCCCCTATGGCTACACCTTC. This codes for CSATGTPYGYTF.

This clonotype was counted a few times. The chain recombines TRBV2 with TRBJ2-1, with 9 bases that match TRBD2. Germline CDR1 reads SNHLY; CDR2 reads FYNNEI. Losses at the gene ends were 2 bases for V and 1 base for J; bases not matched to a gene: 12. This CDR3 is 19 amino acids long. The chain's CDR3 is CASSEPTSGRSFSYNEQFF. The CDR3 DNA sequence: TGTGCCAGCAGTGAACCGACTAGCGGACGATCTTTTTCCTACAATGAGCAGTTCTTC.

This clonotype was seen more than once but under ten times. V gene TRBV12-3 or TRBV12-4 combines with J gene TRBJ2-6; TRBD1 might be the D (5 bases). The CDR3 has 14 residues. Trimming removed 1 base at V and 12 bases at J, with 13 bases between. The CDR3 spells CASSLVDSISVLTF. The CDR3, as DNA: TGTGCCAGCAGTTTAGTTGACAGTATAAGCGTCCTGACTTTC.

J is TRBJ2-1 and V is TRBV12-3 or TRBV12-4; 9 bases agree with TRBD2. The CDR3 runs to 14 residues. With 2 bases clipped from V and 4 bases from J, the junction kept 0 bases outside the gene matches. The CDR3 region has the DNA TGTGCCAGCAGTTTACTAGCGGGGTACAATGAGCAGTTCTTC. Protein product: CASSLLAGYNEQFF.

CDR3 nucleotides: TGTGCCAGCAGCACAGGGCCCTTCTACGAGCAGTACTTC. This encodes CASSTGPFYEQYF. The chain links TRBV6-5 to TRBJ2-7; TRBD1 might be the D (6 bases). The V end lost 6 bases, the J end lost 3 bases, and 12 bases lay between the germline ends. This CDR3 has 13 residues. CDR1 is MNHEY, CDR2 SVGAGI, per germline.

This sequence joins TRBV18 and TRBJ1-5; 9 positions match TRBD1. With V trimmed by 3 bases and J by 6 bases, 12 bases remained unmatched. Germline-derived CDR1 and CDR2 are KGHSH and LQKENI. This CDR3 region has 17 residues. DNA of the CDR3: TGTGCCAGCTCACCGTACCCCGGACAGGGGCGCGGTCAGCCCCAGCATTTT. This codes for CASSPYPGQGRGQPQHF.

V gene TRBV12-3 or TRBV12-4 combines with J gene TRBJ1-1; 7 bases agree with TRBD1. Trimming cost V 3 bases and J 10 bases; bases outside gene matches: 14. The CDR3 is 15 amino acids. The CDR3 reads CASSFPTAWGQTAFF. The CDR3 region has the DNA TGTGCCAGCAGTTTCCCAACTGCCTGGGGACAGACAGCTTTCTTT.

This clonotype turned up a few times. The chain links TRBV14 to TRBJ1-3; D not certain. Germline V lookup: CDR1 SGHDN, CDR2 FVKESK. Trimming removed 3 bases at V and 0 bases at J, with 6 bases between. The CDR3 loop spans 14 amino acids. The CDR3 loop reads CASSHSYSGNTIYF. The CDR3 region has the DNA TGTGCCAGCAGCCATTCCTACTCTGGAAACACCATATATTTT.

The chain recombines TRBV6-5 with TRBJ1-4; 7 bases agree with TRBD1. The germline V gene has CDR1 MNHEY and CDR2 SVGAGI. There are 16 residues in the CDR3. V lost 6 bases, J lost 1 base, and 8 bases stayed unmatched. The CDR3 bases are TGTGCCAGCAGGTCCGGGACAGCCCTAACTAATGAAAAACTGTTTTTT. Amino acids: CASRSGTALTNEKLFF.

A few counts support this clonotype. CDR3 coding DNA: TGTGCCAGCAGCAAAACAGGCCCCACAGATACGCAGTATTTT. Translation: CASSKTGPTDTQYF. The J gene is TRBJ2-3, the V gene TRBV7-3, with a weak D call TRBD1 (5 bases). V lost 5 bases and J 2 bases, leaving 11 bases between the germline ends. This CDR3 region has 14 residues. The germline V gene has CDR1 SGHTA and CDR2 FQGTGA.

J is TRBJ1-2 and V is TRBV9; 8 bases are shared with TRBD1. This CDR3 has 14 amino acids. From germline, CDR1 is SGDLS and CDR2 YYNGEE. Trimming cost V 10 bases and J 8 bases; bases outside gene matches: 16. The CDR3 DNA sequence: TGTGCCCCTCGACCTCCCGACAGGGGCTACGGCTACACCTTC. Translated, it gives CAPRPPDRGYGYTF.

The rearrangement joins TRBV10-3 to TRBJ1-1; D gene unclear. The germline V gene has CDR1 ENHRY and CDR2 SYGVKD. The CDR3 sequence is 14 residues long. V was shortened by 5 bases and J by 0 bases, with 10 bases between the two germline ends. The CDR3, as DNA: TGTGCCATCAGTAGAGACATCATGAACACTGAAGCTTTCTTT. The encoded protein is CAISRDIMNTEAFF.

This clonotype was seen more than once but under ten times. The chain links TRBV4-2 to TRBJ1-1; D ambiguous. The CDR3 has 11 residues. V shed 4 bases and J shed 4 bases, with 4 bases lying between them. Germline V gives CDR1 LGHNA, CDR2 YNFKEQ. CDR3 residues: CASSRTTEAFF. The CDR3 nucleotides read TGTGCCAGCAGCCGAACCACTGAAGCTTTCTTT.

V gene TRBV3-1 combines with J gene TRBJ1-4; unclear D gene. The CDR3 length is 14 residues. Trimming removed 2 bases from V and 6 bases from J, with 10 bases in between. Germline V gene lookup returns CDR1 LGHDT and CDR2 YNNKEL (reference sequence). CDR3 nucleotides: TGTGCCAGCAGCCAACTTGAGCCTTATGAAAAACTGTTTTTT. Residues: CASSQLEPYEKLFF.

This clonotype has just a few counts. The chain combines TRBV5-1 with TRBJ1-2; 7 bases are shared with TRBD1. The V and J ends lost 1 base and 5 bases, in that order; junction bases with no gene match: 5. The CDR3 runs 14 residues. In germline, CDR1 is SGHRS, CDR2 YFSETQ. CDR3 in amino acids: CASSLTGEEYGYTF. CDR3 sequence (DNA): TGCGCCAGCAGCTTGACAGGGGAAGAATATGGCTACACCTTC.

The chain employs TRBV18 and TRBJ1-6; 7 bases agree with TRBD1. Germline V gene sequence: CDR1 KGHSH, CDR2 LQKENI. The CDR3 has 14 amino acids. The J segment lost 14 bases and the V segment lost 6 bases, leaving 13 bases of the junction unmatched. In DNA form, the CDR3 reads TGTGCCAGCTCGAACAAAGGGGGCCGGGAGGCCCTCCACTTT. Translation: CASSNKGGREALHF.

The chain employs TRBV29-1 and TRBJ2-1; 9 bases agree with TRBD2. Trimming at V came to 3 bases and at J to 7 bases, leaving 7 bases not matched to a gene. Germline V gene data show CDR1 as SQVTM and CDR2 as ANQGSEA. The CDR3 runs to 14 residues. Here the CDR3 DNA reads TGCAGCGTTGAGATGGGACTAGCTGGGAATGAGCAGTTCTTC. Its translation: CSVEMGLAGNEQFF.

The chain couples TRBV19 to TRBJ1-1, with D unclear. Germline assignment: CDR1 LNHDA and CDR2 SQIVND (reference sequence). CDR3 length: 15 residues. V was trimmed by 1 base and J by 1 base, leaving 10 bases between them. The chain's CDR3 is CASSIARHPNTEAFF. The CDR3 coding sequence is TGTGCCAGTAGTATAGCTAGACACCCGAACACTGAAGCTTTCTTT.

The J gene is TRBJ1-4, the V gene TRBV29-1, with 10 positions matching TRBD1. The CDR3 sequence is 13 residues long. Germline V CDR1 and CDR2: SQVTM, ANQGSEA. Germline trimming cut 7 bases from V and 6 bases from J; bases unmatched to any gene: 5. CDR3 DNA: TGCAGCGCTCGGACAGGGGGAGATGAAAAACTGTTTTTT. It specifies CSARTGGDEKLFF.